The rows below give T cell receptor beta chains drawn from one sample of a study of shared clonotypes between healthy human individuals. TCRdb's copy holds only in-frame clones and misses some; the assay was immunoSEQ multiplex PCR. In the table there are 1.6 million or so clones, approximately 98.5% of which are singletons. The sequencing sample was made of naive CD4+ T cells sorted from blood. These receptors were obtained from a man aged 25-40 years in good health. Each CDR3 is given without its conserved first and last residue.

TRBV6-1 13 ASNKDRGHSAPQH
TRBV10-1 10 ASLTGGYEQY
TRBV4-2 14 ASSRELAGQAYEQY
TRBV28 13 ASSPPGLPNTEAF
TRBV5-4 13 ASSPRTGDSYEQY
TRBV7-9 13 ASSLEGFPIHGYT
TRBV18 12 ASSPGTGELSQY
TRBV29-1 12 SVVRDRRLTEAF
TRBV2 13 ASTPVRNMNTEAF
TRBV28 12 ASSRWGSYSEQF
TRBV5-8 14 ASSLFTGVSYNEQF
TRBV7-2 14 ASSPGLSPGGDTQY
TRBV28 13 ASSLRDRNYNEQF
TRBV27 9 ASSSHYEQY
TRBV6-5 14 ASSSGTSEINNEQF
TRBV7-2 14 ASSLETGFGGYEQY
TRBV18 15 ASSPQQGVGVVYEQY
TRBV2 12 ASSSLQMNYGYT
TRBV4-3 13 ASSQEGGLQEKLF
TRBV27 13 ASKSGDSSYNEQF
TRBV29-1 13 SVEKTGAVTDTQY
TRBV5-4 11 ASRGRARGELF
TRBV29-1 14 SGSTPPGARGTEAF
TRBV9 13 ASSRLPSSTDTQY
TRBV4-1 13 ASSLVAGARDTQY
TRBV4-1 13 ASSLQGANNYGYT
TRBV27 16 ASSFTRGTGLENTEAF
TRBV19 14 ASSVQTSREADTQY
TRBV18 13 ASSPVFRAGGEQY
TRBV5-6 16 ASSLTFLAGVSTGELF
TRBV2 12 ASSDGRGDTEAF
TRBV7-9 14 ASSSLKLGQGAEQF
TRBV7-9 14 ASSHIRDEGDQPQH
TRBV9 14 ASSVDPSGRYNEQF
TRBV15 14 ATSRVVGTGTYEQY
TRBV18 13 ASSPIGQPNQPQH
TRBV5-1 12 ASSLGDRSHGYT
TRBV18 15 ASSPLGGGIGTDTQY
TRBV9 14 ASSVGTGGGSTEAF
TRBV30 15 AWSGTSLAGRNNEQF
TRBV11-2 13 ASSFAEGAYNEQF
TRBV28 11 AIGTSSTYEQY
TRBV19 10 ATRQGGQPQH
TRBV19 12 ASSPTGSGYEQY
TRBV19 11 ASRTGGIYGYT
TRBV29-1 11 SVLGRMNTEAF
TRBV5-5 12 ASSLAPQSYEQY
TRBV5-1 12 ASSILSGSYEQY
TRBV5-5 11 AGDRERTDTQY
TRBV29-1 10 SVVAVADTQY
TRBV5-1 12 ASSLGRTSNEQF